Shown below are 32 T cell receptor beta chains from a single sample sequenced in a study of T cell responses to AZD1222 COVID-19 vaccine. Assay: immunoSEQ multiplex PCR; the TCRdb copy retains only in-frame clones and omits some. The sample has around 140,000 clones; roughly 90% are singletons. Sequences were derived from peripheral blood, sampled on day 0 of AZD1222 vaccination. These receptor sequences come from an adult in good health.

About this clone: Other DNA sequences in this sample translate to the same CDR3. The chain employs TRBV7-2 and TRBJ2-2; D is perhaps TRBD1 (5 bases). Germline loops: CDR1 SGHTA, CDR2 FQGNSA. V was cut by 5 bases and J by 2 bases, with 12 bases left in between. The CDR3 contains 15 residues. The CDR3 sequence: CASSPWGGNTGELFF. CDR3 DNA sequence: TGTGCCAGCAGCCCCTGGGGCGGAAACACCGGGGAGCTGTTTTTT.

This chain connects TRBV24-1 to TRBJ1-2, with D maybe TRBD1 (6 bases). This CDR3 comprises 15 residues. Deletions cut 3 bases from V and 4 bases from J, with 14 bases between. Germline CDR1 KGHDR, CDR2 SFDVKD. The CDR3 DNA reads TGTGCCACCAGTGATGGGAGGGGGAAAAGCTATGGCTACACCTTC. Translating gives CATSDGRGKSYGYTF.

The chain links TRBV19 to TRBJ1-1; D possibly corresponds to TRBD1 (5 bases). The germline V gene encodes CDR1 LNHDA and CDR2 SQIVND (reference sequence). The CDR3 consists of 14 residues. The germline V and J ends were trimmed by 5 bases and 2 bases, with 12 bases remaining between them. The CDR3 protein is CASSSGPGNTEAFF. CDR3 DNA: TGTGCCAGTAGTTCGGGACCTGGAAACACTGAAGCTTTCTTT.

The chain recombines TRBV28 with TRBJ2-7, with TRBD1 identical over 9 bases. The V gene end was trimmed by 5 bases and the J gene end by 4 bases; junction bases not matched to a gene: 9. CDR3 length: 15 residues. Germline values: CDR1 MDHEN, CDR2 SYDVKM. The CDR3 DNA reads TGTGCCAGCAGTGCCCGGGACAGGGTCGCATACGAGCAGTACTTC. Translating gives CASSARDRVAYEQYF.

CDR3: CASSLARETQYF. CDR3 bases: TGTGCCAGCAGCTTAGCGCGGGAGACCCAGTACTTC. The chain links TRBV7-9 to TRBJ2-5; D ambiguous. Trimming pared 0 bases from V and 5 bases from J, leaving 4 bases between. Germline loops: CDR1 SEHNR, CDR2 FQNEAQ (reference sequence). This CDR3 contains 12 residues.

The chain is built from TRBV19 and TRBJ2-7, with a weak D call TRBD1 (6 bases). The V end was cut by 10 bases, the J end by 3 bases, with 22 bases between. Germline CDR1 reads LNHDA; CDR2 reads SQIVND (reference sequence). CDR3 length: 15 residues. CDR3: CATSLSHRDIYEQYF. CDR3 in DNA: TGTGCCACCAGCCTCTCTCACCGGGACATCTACGAGCAGTACTTC.

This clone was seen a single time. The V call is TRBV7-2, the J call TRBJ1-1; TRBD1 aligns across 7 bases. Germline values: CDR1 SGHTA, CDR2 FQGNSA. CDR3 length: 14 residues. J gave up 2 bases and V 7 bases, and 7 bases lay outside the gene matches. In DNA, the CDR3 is TGTGCCAGCAACCAACAGGGGTTAAACACTGAAGCTTTCTTT. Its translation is CASNQQGLNTEAFF.

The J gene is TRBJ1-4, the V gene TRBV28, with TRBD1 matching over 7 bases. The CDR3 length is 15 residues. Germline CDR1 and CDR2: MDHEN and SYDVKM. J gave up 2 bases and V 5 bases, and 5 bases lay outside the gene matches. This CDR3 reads CASSATGVTNEKLFF. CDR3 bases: TGTGCCAGCAGTGCAACAGGGGTGACTAATGAAAAACTGTTTTTT.

The CDR3 loop is CASSLGLADTYSLFQPQHF. CDR3 DNA: TGTGCCAGCAGCTTAGGGTTGGCGGATACATATTCATTATTTCAGCCCCAGCATTTT. V usage is TRBV7-2 and J usage is TRBJ1-5; D is uncertain. This CDR3 contains 19 residues. CDR1 and CDR2 from the germline V gene are SGHTA and FQGNSA. The V gene lost 1 base and the J gene lost 6 bases, with 25 bases spanning the gap.

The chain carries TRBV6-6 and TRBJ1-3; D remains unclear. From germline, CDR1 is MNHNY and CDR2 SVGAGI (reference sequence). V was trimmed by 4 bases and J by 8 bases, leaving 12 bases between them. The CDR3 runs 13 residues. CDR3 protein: CASSSDQSHTIYF. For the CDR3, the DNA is TGTGCCAGCAGTTCCGACCAGAGCCACACCATATATTTT.

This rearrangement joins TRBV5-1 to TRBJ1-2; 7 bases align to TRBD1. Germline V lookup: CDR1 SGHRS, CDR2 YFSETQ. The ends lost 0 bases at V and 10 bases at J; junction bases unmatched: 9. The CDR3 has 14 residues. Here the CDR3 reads CASSLGGTESSYTF. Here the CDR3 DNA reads TGCGCCAGCAGCTTGGGGGGGACAGAGAGTTCCTACACCTTC.

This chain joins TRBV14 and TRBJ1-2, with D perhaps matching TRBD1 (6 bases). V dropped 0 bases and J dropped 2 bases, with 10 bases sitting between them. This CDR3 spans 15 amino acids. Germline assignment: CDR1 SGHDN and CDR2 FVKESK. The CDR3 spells CASSQDYRENYGYTF. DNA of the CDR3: TGTGCCAGCAGCCAAGATTACAGGGAGAACTATGGCTACACCTTC. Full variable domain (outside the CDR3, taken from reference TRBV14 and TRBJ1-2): EAGVTQFPSHSVIEKGQTVTLRCDPISGHDNLYWYRRVMGKEIKFLLHFVKESKQDESGMPNNRFLAERTGGTYSTLKVQPAELEDSGVYFCASSQDYRENYGYTFGSGTRLTVV.

This CDR3 reads CASSRSGANVLTF. The DNA for the CDR3 is TGTGCCAGCAGTCGATCTGGGGCCAACGTCCTGACTTTC. V is TRBV11-3 and J is TRBJ2-6; D remains unclear. The CDR3 has 13 amino acids. The V gene lost 6 bases and the J gene lost 1 base, with 4 bases spanning the gap. Germline CDR1 and CDR2: SGHNT and YENEEA. The entire variable domain, with the rest obtained from reference TRBV11-3 and TRBJ2-6, is as follows: EAGVVQSPRYKIIEKKQPVAFWCNPISGHNTLYWYLQNLGQGPELLIRYENEEAVDDSQLPKDRFSAERLKGVDSTLKIQPAELGDSAVYLCASSRSGANVLTFGAGSRLTVL.

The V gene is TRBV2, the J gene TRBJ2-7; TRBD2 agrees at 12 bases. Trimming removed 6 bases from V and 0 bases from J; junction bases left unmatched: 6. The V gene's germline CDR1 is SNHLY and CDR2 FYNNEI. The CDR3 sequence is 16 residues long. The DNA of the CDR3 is TGTGCCAGCAGGCCCCCTAGCGGGGGGGACTCCTACGAGCAGTACTTC. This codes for CASRPPSGGDSYEQYF. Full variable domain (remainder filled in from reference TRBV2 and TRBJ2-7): EPEVTQTPSHQVTQMGQEVILRCVPISNHLYFYWYRQILGQKVEFLVSFYNNEISEKSEIFDDQFSVERPDGSNFTLKIRSTKLEDSAMYFCASRPPSGGDSYEQYFGPGTRLTVT.

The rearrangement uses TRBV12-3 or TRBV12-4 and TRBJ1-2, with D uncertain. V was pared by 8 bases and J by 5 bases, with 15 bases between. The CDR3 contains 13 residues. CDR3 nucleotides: TGTGCCAGCCTGGGGTTTTCGGGTTATGGCTACACCTTC. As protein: CASLGFSGYGYTF.

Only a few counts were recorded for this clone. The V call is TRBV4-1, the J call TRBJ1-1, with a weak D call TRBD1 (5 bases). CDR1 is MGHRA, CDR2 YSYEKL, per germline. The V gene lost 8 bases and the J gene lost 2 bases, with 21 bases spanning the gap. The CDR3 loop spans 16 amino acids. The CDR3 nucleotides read TGCGCCAGCTCACGCGGGACGCTCAAAACCAACACTGAAGCTTTCTTT. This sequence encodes CASSRGTLKTNTEAFF.

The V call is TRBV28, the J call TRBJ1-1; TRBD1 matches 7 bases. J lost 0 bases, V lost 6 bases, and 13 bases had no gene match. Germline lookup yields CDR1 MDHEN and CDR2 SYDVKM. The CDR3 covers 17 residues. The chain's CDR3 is CASRDRVTGIMNTEAFF. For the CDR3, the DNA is TGTGCCAGCAGGGACCGGGTGACAGGGATTATGAACACTGAAGCTTTCTTT. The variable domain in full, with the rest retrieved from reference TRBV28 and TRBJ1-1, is DVKVTQSSRYLVKRTGEKVFLECVQDMDHENMFWYRQDPGLGLRLIYFSYDVKMKEKGDIPEGYSVSREKKERFSLILESASTNQTSMYLCASRDRVTGIMNTEAFFGQGTRLTVV.

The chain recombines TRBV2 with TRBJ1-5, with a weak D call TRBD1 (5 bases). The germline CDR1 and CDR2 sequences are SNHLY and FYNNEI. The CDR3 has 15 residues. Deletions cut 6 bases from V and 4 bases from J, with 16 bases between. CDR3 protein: CASSLPGVRNQPQHF. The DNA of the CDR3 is TGTGCCAGCAGCTTACCGGGGGTACGAAATCAGCCCCAGCATTTT.

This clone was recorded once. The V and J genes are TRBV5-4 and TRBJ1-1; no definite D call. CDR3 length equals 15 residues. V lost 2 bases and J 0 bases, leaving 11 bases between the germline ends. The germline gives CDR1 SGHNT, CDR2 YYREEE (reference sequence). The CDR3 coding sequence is TGTGCCAGCAGCTTCTCTCTGGGAATGAACACTGAAGCTTTCTTT. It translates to CASSFSLGMNTEAFF.

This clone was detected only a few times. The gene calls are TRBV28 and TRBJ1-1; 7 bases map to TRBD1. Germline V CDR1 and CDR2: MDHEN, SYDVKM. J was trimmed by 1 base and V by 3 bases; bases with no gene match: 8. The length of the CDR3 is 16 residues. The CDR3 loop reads CASSFHQTGTNTEAFF. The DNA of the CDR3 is TGTGCCAGCAGTTTCCACCAGACAGGGACGAACACTGAAGCTTTCTTT.

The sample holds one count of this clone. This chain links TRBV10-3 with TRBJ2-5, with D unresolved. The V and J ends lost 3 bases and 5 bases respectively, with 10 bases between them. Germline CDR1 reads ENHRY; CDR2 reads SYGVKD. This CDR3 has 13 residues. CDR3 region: CAISDTFQETQYF. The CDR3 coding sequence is TGTGCCATCAGTGACACGTTCCAGGAGACCCAGTACTTC.

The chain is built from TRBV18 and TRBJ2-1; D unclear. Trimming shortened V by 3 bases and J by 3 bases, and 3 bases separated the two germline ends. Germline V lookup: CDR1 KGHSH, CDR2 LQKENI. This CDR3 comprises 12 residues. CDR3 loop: CASSPNYNEQFF. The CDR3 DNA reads TGTGCCAGCTCACCCAACTACAATGAGCAGTTCTTC.

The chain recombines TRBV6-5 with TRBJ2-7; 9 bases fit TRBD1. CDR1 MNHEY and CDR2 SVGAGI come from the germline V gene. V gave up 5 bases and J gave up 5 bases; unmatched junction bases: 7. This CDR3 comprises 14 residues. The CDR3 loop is CASSPGTGMHEQYF. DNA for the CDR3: TGTGCCAGCAGTCCCGGGACAGGGATGCACGAGCAGTACTTC.

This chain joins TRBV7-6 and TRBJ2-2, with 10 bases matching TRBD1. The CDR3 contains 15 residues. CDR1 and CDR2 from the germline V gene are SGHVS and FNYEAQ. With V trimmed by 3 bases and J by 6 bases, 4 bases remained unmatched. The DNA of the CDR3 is TGTGCCAGCAGCTTGGGACAGGGGATCCCCGGGGAGCTGTTTTTT. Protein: CASSLGQGIPGELFF.

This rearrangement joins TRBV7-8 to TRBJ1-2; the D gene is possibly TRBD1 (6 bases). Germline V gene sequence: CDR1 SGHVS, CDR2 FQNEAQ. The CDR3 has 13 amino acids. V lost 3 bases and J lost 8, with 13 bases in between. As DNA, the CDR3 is TGTGCCAGCAGCTTTGGGTGGGGGCAGGGCTACACCTTC. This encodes CASSFGWGQGYTF.

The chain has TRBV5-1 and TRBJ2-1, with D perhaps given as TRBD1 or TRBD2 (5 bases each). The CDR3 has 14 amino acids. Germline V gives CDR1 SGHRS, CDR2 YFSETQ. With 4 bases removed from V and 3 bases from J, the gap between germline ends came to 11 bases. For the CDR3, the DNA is TGCGCCAGCAGCCCTGTGGGGGACTACAATGAGCAGTTCTTC. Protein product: CASSPVGDYNEQFF.

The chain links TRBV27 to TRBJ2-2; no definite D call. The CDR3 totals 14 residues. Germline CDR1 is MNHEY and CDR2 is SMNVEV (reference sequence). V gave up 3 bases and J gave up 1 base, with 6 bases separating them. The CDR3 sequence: CASSFRLNTGELFF. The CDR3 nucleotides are TGTGCCAGCAGTTTTCGTCTGAACACCGGGGAGCTGTTTTTT.

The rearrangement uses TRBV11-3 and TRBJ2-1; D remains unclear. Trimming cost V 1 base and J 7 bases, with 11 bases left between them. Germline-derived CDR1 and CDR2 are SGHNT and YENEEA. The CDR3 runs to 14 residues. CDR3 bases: TGTGCCAGCAGCTTAGGGCCCTCGGGTAATGAGCAGTTCTTC. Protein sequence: CASSLGPSGNEQFF.

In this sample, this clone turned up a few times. The CDR3 DNA reads as TGTGCCAGCAGTCACAGGGGGCAAGGCTACGAGCAGTACTTC. Translating gives CASSHRGQGYEQYF. V gene TRBV25-1 combines with J gene TRBJ2-7; 9 bases match TRBD1. V shed 5 bases, J shed 3 bases, and the junction held 5 bases outside the gene matches. Germline loops: CDR1 MGHDK, CDR2 SYGVNS. The CDR3 runs 14 residues.

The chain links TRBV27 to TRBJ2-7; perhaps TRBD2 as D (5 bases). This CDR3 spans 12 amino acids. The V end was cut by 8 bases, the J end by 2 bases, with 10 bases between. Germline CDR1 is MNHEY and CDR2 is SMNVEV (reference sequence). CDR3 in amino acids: CASGPGTYEQYF. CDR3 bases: TGTGCCAGCGGACCCGGGACCTACGAGCAGTACTTC.

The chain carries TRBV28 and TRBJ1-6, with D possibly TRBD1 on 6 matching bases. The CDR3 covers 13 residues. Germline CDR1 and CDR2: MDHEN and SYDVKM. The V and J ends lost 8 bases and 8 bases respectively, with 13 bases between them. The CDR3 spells CASLRAGDSPLHF. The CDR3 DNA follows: TGTGCCAGCCTTAGGGCAGGGGATTCACCCCTCCACTTT.

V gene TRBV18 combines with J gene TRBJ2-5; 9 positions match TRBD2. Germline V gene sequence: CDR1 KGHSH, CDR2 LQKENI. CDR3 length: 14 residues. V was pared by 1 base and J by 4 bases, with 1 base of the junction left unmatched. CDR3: CASSPLAGVETQYF. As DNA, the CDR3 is TGTGCCAGCTCACCACTAGCGGGGGTAGAGACCCAGTACTTC.